One and the same sample provided the 25 T cell receptor beta chains below, sequenced in a study of regulatory T cells in long-lasting Graves disease. The TCR beta library used iRepertoire HTBI primers with Arm-PCR amplification of CDR3. TCRdb re-called the multiplex PCR reads through MiXCR, storing one row per CDR3 protein. The sample lists 350,000 to 400,000 distinct CDR3 sequences; roughly a sixth were seen once. The time point is: newly diagnosed GD, antithyroid drugs for less than 3 months. With RNA extracted from PBMCs as input, the TCR library was made. The source was peripheral blood mononuclear cells (PBMCs), collected at new diagnosis, from a patient treated with antithyroid drugs. These receptors came from a female donor with Graves disease.

The rearrangement uses TRBV6-2 or TRBV6-3 and TRBJ2-5; TRBD1 aligns across 8 bases. The J call is uncertain, as TRBJ2-1 better fits the DNA end. Germline CDR1 reads MNHEY; CDR2 reads SVGEGT. The CDR3 covers 13 residues. The CDR3 bases are TGTGCCAGAGGGACAGGCGAGGAAAATGAGCAGTTCTTC. It encodes CARGTGEENEQFF.

This clonotype was observed many times. V is TRBV19 and J is TRBJ1-2; possibly TRBD1 for D (5 bases). Germline V gives CDR1 LNHDA, CDR2 SQIVND (reference sequence). CDR3 size: 15 residues. The V end was cut by 5 bases, the J end by 8 bases, with 21 bases between. The CDR3 sequence: CASSSYRTPPRGYTF. The CDR3 DNA is TGTGCCAGTAGTTCATACAGGACCCCTCCAAGAGGCTACACCTTC. Full variable domain (rest looked up from reference TRBV19 and TRBJ1-2): DGGITQSPKYLFRKEGQNVTLSCEQNLNHDAMYWYRQDPGQGLRLIYYSQIVNDFQKGDIAEGYSVSREKKESFPLTVTSAQKNPTAFYLCASSSYRTPPRGYTFGSGTRLTVV.

This clonotype came up many times. This chain links TRBV6-1 with TRBJ1-1, with a weak D call TRBD1 (5 bases). CDR3 length equals 16 residues. Germline loops: CDR1 MNHNS, CDR2 SASEGT. V shed 5 bases and J shed 6 bases, with 22 bases lying between them. This CDR3 is CASSPRGGGSESEAFF. The DNA for the CDR3 is TGTGCCAGCAGTCCTCGGGGGGGAGGGAGTGAGTCTGAAGCTTTCTTT.

This chain links TRBV24-1 with TRBJ2-1, with D perhaps TRBD2 (6 bases). The CDR3 contains 14 residues. In germline, CDR1 is KGHDR, CDR2 SFDVKD. V was pared by 2 bases and J by 5 bases, with 9 bases between. The CDR3 nucleotides read TGTGCCACCAGTGATTCCCGGACTAACAATGAGCAGTTCTTC. Its protein is CATSDSRTNNEQFF.

This clonotype occurred many times. V is TRBV11-2 and J is TRBJ2-3; D is unresolved. Trimming left V 7 bases short and J 4 bases short, with 9 bases between. CDR1 and CDR2 (germline): SGHAT, FQNNGV. The CDR3 totals 12 residues. The CDR3 loop reads CASTVQSDTQYF. DNA for the CDR3: TGTGCCAGCACCGTGCAGTCAGATACGCAGTATTTT. The full variable domain, rest sourced from reference TRBV11-2 and TRBJ2-3, is EAGVAQSPRYKIIEKRQSVAFWCNPISGHATLYWYQQILGQGPKLLIQFQNNGVVDDSQLPKDRFSAERLKGVDSTLKIQPAKLEDSAVYLCASTVQSDTQYFGPGTRLTVL.

At least ten counts were recorded for this clonotype. The chain links TRBV12-3 or TRBV12-4 to TRBJ2-7, with D possibly matching TRBD2 (6 bases). CDR3 length equals 14 residues. The V and J ends lost 2 bases and 2 bases respectively, with 10 bases between them. The CDR3 DNA is TGTGCCAGCAGTTTATGGGACTTACCCTACGAGCAGTACTTC. This sequence encodes CASSLWDLPYEQYF.

This clonotype was detected many times. This chain connects TRBV7-2 to TRBJ2-1; 8 bases agree with TRBD2. J was trimmed by 7 bases and V by 1 base; bases with no gene match: 18. CDR1 is SGHTA, CDR2 FQGNSA, per germline. The CDR3 is made up of 19 amino acids. The CDR3 region is CASSLVGVIRAGGPNEQFF. CDR3 bases: TGTGCCAGCAGCTTAGTCGGCGTGATAAGGGCGGGAGGCCCGAATGAGCAGTTCTTC.

V and J are TRBV7-9 and TRBJ1-1; D is unclear. Germline V gives CDR1 SEHNR, CDR2 FQNEAQ (reference sequence). The V and J ends lost 7 bases and 3 bases respectively, with 9 bases between them. The CDR3 loop spans 12 amino acids. This CDR3 reads CASINPDTEAFF. The DNA for the CDR3 is TGTGCCAGCATCAACCCGGACACTGAAGCTTTCTTT.

This chain links TRBV10-1 with TRBJ2-2; 7 positions agree with TRBD2. J lost 0 bases, V lost 6 bases, and 1 base had no gene match. Germline lookup yields CDR1 WNHNN and CDR2 SYGVQD (reference sequence). This CDR3 is built from 14 residues. The CDR3 region has the DNA TGCGCCAGCAGAGCGGGGTCGAACACCGGGGAGCTGTTTTTT. The encoded protein is CASRAGSNTGELFF.

To note about this clonotype: A clone one base away is much larger, so this may be a read error. The chain recombines TRBV6-2 or TRBV6-3 with TRBJ1-1, with D possibly TRBD1 on 6 matching bases. The germline CDR1 and CDR2 sequences are MNHEY and SVGEGT. This CDR3 comprises 14 residues. This CDR3 reads CASSVSQGNTKAFF. CDR3 bases: TGTGCCAGCAGTGTCTCCCAGGGGAACACTAAAGCTTTCTTT.

Ten or more counts support this clonotype. The gene calls are TRBV7-2 and TRBJ2-7; possible D gene TRBD2, 6 bases. Between the trimmed V and J ends, which lost 2 bases and 7 bases, there was a span of 18 bases. Germline assignment: CDR1 SGHTA and CDR2 FQGNSA. The CDR3 is 15 amino acids. The CDR3 region is CASSLYTGGIDEQYF. The CDR3 DNA follows: TGTGCCAGCAGCTTATACACCGGGGGAATTGATGAGCAGTACTTC.

This clonotype has ten or more counts. The chain links TRBV11-2 to TRBJ2-7; D perhaps matches TRBD1 (5 bases). Trimming left V 5 bases short and J 0 bases short, with 23 bases between. Germline V lookup: CDR1 SGHAT, CDR2 FQNNGV. The CDR3 extends over 18 amino acids. For the CDR3, the DNA is TGTGCCAGCAGCCATGGAGCCTGGCGGACACTCAGCTCCTACGAGCAGTACTTC. Protein product: CASSHGAWRTLSSYEQYF.

The V and J genes are TRBV7-9 and TRBJ1-6; D unresolved. Trimming shortened V by 4 bases and J by 12 bases, and 10 bases separated the two germline ends. Germline V gives CDR1 SEHNR, CDR2 FQNEAQ (reference sequence). The CDR3 consists of 12 residues. CDR3 nucleotides: TGTGCCAGCAGCTCGGGAGGCGAACCCCTCCACTTT. The encoded protein is CASSSGGEPLHF. The whole variable domain, remainder taken from reference TRBV7-9 and TRBJ1-6, is DTGVSQNPRHKITKRGQNVTFRCDPISEHNRLYWYRQTLGQGPEFLTYFQNEAQLEKSRLLSDRFSAERPKGSFSTLEIQRTEQGDSAMYLCASSSGGEPLHFGNGTRLTVT.

The table lists this clonotype with many counts. The chain carries TRBV24-1 and TRBJ2-6; TRBD1 matches 9 bases. The V gene end was trimmed by 9 bases and the J gene end by 4 bases; junction bases not matched to a gene: 15. Germline V gives CDR1 KGHDR, CDR2 SFDVKD. The CDR3 runs 18 residues. The CDR3 nucleotides read TGTGCCACCTACCACTTGGGACAGGGTTCGTTCGGGGCCAACGTCCTGACTTTC. Translating gives CATYHLGQGSFGANVLTF.

As regards this clonotype: One base away lies a much larger clone, so this may be a sequencing read error. The CDR3 coding sequence is TGTGCCACCAGTGATTTTGAGGGGGCATTCCACACAGATACGCAGTATTTT. This encodes CATSDFEGAFHTDTQYF. This chain connects TRBV24-1 to TRBJ2-3; TRBD1 matches at 7 bases. The CDR3 has 17 residues. Germline values: CDR1 KGHDR, CDR2 SFDVKD. V dropped 1 base and J dropped 2; count of bases not matched to a gene: 8.

Ten or more counts support this clonotype. The V gene is TRBV28, the J gene TRBJ2-3; the D is unclear. The ends were cut back, 6 bases at V and 6 bases at J, with 10 bases in the middle. Germline V gene data show CDR1 as MDHEN and CDR2 as SYDVKM. This CDR3 contains 12 residues. In DNA form, the CDR3 reads TGTGCCAGCAGACTTCAGGAGGATACGCAGTATTTT. It codes for CASRLQEDTQYF.

The table lists this clonotype with many counts. The chain has TRBV4-2 and TRBJ1-1, with D tentatively TRBD1 (6 bases). From germline, CDR1 is LGHNA and CDR2 YNFKEQ. This CDR3 contains 17 residues. V was clipped by 3 bases and J by 6 bases, with 23 bases between them. CDR3: CASSQGHSSIGIPEAFF. The CDR3 DNA is TGTGCCAGCAGCCAGGGACATTCTTCGATCGGGATCCCTGAAGCTTTCTTT.

This clonotype was observed a handful of times. The J gene is TRBJ1-1, the V gene TRBV9, with D possibly being TRBD1 (5 bases). Germline assignment: CDR1 SGDLS and CDR2 YYNGEE. The V and J ends lost 0 bases and 6 bases respectively, with 15 bases between them. CDR3 length: 15 residues. CDR3: CASSVGSGTGSEAFF. For the CDR3, the DNA is TGTGCCAGCAGCGTAGGTTCCGGGACGGGCTCTGAAGCTTTCTTT.

This clonotype was seen a handful of times. This chain uses TRBV9 with TRBJ2-3; 9 bases map to TRBD2. CDR1 and CDR2 from the germline V gene are SGDLS and YYNGEE. V was pared by 3 bases and J by 5 bases, with 7 bases of the junction left unmatched. The CDR3 consists of 15 residues. This chain's CDR3 is CASSASGGLLDTQYF. For the CDR3, the DNA is TGTGCCAGCAGCGCGAGCGGGGGGCTATTAGATACGCAGTATTTT.

This clonotype was observed at least ten times. The chain has TRBV10-3 and TRBJ2-3; the D is unclear. The CDR3 is made up of 13 amino acids. Germline CDR1 and CDR2: ENHRY and SYGVKD. V shed 11 bases and J shed 2 bases, with 14 bases lying between them. The CDR3 DNA follows: TGTGCCCTAAGTGAGGACCTCACAGATACGCAGTATTTT. Residues: CALSEDLTDTQYF.

To note about this clonotype: A much larger clone lies a single base off, so this may be a read error. The gene calls are TRBV3-1 and TRBJ1-4; tentative D call: TRBD1 (5 bases). The germline CDR1 and CDR2 sequences are LGHDT and YNNKEL (reference sequence). V shed 4 bases and J shed 7 bases, with 13 bases lying between them. The CDR3 is 14 amino acids. CDR3 bases: TGTGCCAGCAGCCCCAGGGCCAGAAGTGAAAAACTGTTTTTT. Amino acids: CASSPRARSEKLFF.

This clonotype was observed a handful of times. The junction does not match germline at one end; this may be a read error. The V call is TRBV27, the J call TRBJ2-7; D may be TRBD1 or TRBD2 (5 bases each). This CDR3 spans 15 amino acids. The germline CDR1 and CDR2 sequences are MNHEY and SMNVEV (reference sequence). Here the CDR3 reads CASSLEPGRVHEQHF. CDR3 in DNA: TGTGCCAGCAGTTTAGAGCCAGGGCGGGTGCACGAGCAGCACTTC.

This clonotype has ten or more counts. J is TRBJ1-6 and V is TRBV5-6; D gene unclear. There are 14 residues in the CDR3. The V gene's germline CDR1 is SGHDT and CDR2 YYEEEE. V was trimmed by 6 bases and J by 5 bases, leaving 12 bases between them. CDR3 nucleotide sequence: TGTGCCAGCAACCTTCGGGTTGATAATTCACCCCTCCACTTT. Translated, it gives CASNLRVDNSPLHF. The variable domain in full, with the rest retrieved from reference TRBV5-6 and TRBJ1-6, is DAGVTQSPTHLIKTRGQQVTLRCSPKSGHDTVSWYQQALGQGPQFIFQYYEEEERQRGNFPDRFSGHQFPNYSSELNVNALLLGDSALYLCASNLRVDNSPLHFGNGTRLTVT.

At least ten counts were recorded for this clonotype. V is TRBV20-1 and J is TRBJ1-4; D is ambiguous. CDR1 DFQATT and CDR2 SNEGSKA come from the germline V gene (reference sequence). V lost 5 bases and J lost 3, with 10 bases in between. The CDR3 is made up of 13 amino acids. CDR3 DNA sequence: TGCAGTGCTTTGGCTGAGTCTAATGAAAAACTGTTTTTT. Translated, it gives CSALAESNEKLFF.

This clonotype was seen more than once but under ten times. This rearrangement joins TRBV5-4 to TRBJ1-4; possibly TRBD1 for D (6 bases). The CDR3 is 14 amino acids. The germline V gene has CDR1 SGHNT and CDR2 YYREEE (reference sequence). The V and J ends lost 1 base and 7 bases respectively, with 11 bases between them. As DNA, the CDR3 is TGTGCCAGCAGCTTGCCCGGCAGGGGTGAAAAACTGTTTTTT. It codes for CASSLPGRGEKLFF. Using reference TRBV5-4 and TRBJ1-4 for the parts outside the CDR3, the full variable domain is ETGVTQSPTHLIKTRGQQVTLRCSSQSGHNTVSWYQQALGQGPQFIFQYYREEENGRGNFPPRFSGLQFPNYSSELNVNALELDDSALYLCASSLPGRGEKLFFGSGTQLSVL.